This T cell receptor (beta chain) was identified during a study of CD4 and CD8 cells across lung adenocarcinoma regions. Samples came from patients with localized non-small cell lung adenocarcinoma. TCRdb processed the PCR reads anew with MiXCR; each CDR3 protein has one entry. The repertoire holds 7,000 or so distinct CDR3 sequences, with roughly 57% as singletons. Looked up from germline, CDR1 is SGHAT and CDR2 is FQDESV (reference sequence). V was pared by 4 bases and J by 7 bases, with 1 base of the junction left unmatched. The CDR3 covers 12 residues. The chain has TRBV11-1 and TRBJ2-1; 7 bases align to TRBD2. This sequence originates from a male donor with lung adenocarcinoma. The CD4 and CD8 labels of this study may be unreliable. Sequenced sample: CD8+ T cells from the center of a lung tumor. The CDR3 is CASSSGGNEQFF. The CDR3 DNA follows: TGTGCCAGCAGCTCCGGGGGGAATGAGCAGTTCTTC.